A selection of T cell receptor beta chains follows, all from one sample in a study of blood T cell repertoires in COVID-19. Sequencing used immunoSEQ multiplex PCR; TCRdb keeps in-frame clones, though not all of them. The sample has roughly 220,000 clones, around 88% seen once. Sequencing was performed on PBMCs or T cells enriched from blood (not recorded which). The receptors here all came from a woman aged 45-65 years with acute COVID-19. Each CDR3 is given with its conserved first and last residue. D genes are given only for firm matches.

V gene,D gene,CDR3 protein
TRBV5-1,-,CASSLRGEKLFF
TRBV5-8,-,CASSIGGRYEQYF
TRBV19,-,CASSTWAGPGTDTQYF
TRBV28,TRBD1,CASSLTWGQGPNTEAFF
TRBV7-3,TRBD2,CASSSGASGSPRAETQYF
TRBV28,-,CASSLSPREQYF
TRBV5-4,-,CASSLAGARSYNEQFF
TRBV6-2/TRBV6-3,-,CASSYAGPNTGELFF
TRBV28,-,CASSSLEAYEQYF
TRBV30,-,CAWSNDRTYEQYF
TRBV28,-,CASFVRGTGELFF
TRBV4-2,-,CASSQERGNQPQHF
TRBV5-1,TRBD1,CASSMTGVNTEAFF
TRBV30,-,CAWSVLGHEQYF
TRBV5-4,TRBD2,CASSSGTGSYEQYF
TRBV5-6,TRBD1,CASSLPGQGVSEQYF
TRBV28,-,CASSSDSGYTF
TRBV28,-,CASSFRGTGELFF
TRBV3-1/TRBV3-2,TRBD2,CASSQERTSGIAKNIQYF
TRBV6-5,-,CASTMDTVNYGYTF
TRBV19,-,CASSIGFPGELFF
TRBV27,-,CASSTALGYEQYF
TRBV15,-,CATSRDQGQPQHF
TRBV18,TRBD1,CASSPGGTGAYGYTF
TRBV24-1,-,CATSDPTGVQETQYF
TRBV27,-,CASSLLGDQPQHF
TRBV28,TRBD1,CASSLSGGGDGYTF
TRBV7-9,TRBD1,CASSLLGGTGLRNEQFF
TRBV11-3,TRBD1,CASSPGQGSYNEQFF
TRBV18,-,CASSPSTAGQPQHF
TRBV7-9,-,CASSLAQVEKLFF
TRBV28,-,CASRTGHVSRTGELFF
TRBV7-3,TRBD1,CASSFTGGSFRGYNEQFF
TRBV3-1/TRBV3-2,-,CASSQEGARGYGYTF
TRBV28,-,CASSPLNTANYGYTF
TRBV6-4,TRBD1,CASSASGGQGTEAFF